The next 9 T cell receptor beta chains were all read from a single sample in a study of OX40 agonist ivuxolimab in advanced cancers. TCRdb keeps only in-frame clones here, not all; method: immunoSEQ multiplex PCR. The data show more than 60,000 clones, roughly 85% seen once. This sample comprised CD4+ or CD8+ T cells sorted from blood, obtained in a trial of the OX40 agonist ivuxolimab. The receptors here all came from an adult with an advanced solid tumor such as melanoma, head and neck, liver or kidney cancer.

The CDR3 DNA is TGTGCCAGCAGCCGGGACACCTACACTGAAGCTTTCTTT. Residues: CASSRDTYTEAFF. The chain recombines TRBV5-8 with TRBJ1-1, with TRBD1 as a possible D gene (6 bases). This CDR3 has 13 amino acids. Looked up from germline, CDR1 is SGHTS and CDR2 is YDEGEE. With 4 bases removed from V and 3 bases from J, the gap between germline ends came to 10 bases.

The gene calls are TRBV5-4 and TRBJ2-1; D remains unclear. V was cut by 6 bases and J by 0 bases, with 13 bases left in between. Germline V lookup: CDR1 SGHNT, CDR2 YYREEE (reference sequence). The CDR3 has 15 residues. The CDR3 DNA follows: TGTGCCAGCACCATCCGCTTAGGCTCCTACAATGAGCAGTTCTTC. Translating gives CASTIRLGSYNEQFF.

This rearrangement joins TRBV4-2 to TRBJ2-7; D remains unclear. Trimming pared 4 bases from V and 3 bases from J, leaving 16 bases between. The germline V gene encodes CDR1 LGHNA and CDR2 YNFKEQ. This CDR3 has 15 amino acids. The CDR3 DNA sequence: TGTGCCAGCAGCCCAGGCGGCGGTGCAGGCTACGAGCAGTACTTC. Translating gives CASSPGGGAGYEQYF.

The V call is TRBV4-1, the J call TRBJ1-1; D gene uncertain. Germline-derived CDR1 and CDR2 are MGHRA and YSYEKL. The CDR3 consists of 19 residues. Deletions cut 4 bases from V and 1 base from J, with 25 bases between. Here the CDR3 reads CASSPRGPSRTGRNTEAFF. The CDR3 DNA reads TGCGCCAGCAGCCCCAGAGGACCGAGCAGGACGGGAAGGAACACTGAAGCTTTCTTT.

The V and J genes are TRBV29-1 and TRBJ2-2; no clear D. Germline CDR1 reads SQVTM; CDR2 reads ANQGSEA. The V end lost 3 bases, the J end lost 2 bases, and 7 bases lay between the germline ends. The length of the CDR3 is 13 residues. DNA of the CDR3: TGCAGCGTTGATTCGCAAAACACCGGGGAGCTGTTTTTT. As protein: CSVDSQNTGELFF.

The genes are TRBV27 and TRBJ2-3; D is unresolved. The CDR3 sequence is 14 residues long. Trimming pared 2 bases from V and 4 bases from J, leaving 10 bases between. Germline assignment: CDR1 MNHEY and CDR2 SMNVEV (reference sequence). CDR3 sequence (DNA): TGTGCCAGCAGTTTAGGGCCGACGTCAGATACGCAGTATTTT. Translated, it gives CASSLGPTSDTQYF.

The chain has TRBV14 and TRBJ2-5, with D possibly matching TRBD2 (6 bases). CDR1 is SGHDN and CDR2 is FVKESK in the germline V gene. This CDR3 has 14 amino acids. Trimming stripped 5 bases from V and 5 bases from J, with 15 bases between. As DNA, the CDR3 is TGTGCCAGCAGCTTGACACTAGGAGGGGAGACCCAGTACTTC. Translation: CASSLTLGGETQYF.

This clone has just one count. The chain uses TRBV7-9 and TRBJ1-6; D gene uncertain. Germline V gene data show CDR1 as SEHNR and CDR2 as FQNEAQ (reference sequence). The V and J ends lost 8 bases and 6 bases respectively, with 17 bases between them. The CDR3 runs to 15 residues. CDR3 sequence reads: CASGEGQTRNSPLHF. The CDR3 coding sequence is TGTGCCAGCGGCGAAGGGCAGACCCGTAATTCACCCCTCCACTTT.

This clone occurred a few times. The CDR3 bases are TGTGCCAGCAGCATTGGGACAGGCACTAATTCACCCCTCCACTTT. It is translated as CASSIGTGTNSPLHF. The chain employs TRBV7-8 and TRBJ1-6; 8 bases agree with TRBD1. The CDR3 extends over 15 amino acids. Germline V gene data show CDR1 as SGHVS and CDR2 as FQNEAQ. V lost 5 bases to trimming and J lost 6 bases; unmatched junction nucleotides: 6.